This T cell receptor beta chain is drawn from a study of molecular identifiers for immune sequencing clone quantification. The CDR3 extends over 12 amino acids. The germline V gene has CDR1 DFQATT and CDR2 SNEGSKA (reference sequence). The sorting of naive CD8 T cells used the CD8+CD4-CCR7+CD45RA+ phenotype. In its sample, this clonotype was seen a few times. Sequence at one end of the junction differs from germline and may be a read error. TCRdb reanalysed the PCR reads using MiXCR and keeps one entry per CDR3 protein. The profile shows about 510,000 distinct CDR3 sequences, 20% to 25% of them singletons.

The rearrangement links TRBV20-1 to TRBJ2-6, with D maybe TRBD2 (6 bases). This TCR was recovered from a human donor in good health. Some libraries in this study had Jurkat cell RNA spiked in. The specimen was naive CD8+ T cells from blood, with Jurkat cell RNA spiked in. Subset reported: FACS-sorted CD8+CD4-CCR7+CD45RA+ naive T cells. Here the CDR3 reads CSATGGANALTF. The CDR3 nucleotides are TGCAGTGCTACCGGAGGGGCCAACGCCCTGACTTTC.